What follows are 14 T cell receptor beta chains derived from one specimen sequenced in a study of identical twins. TCRdb re-called the 5' RACE reads with MiXCR, one entry per CDR3 protein. In the table there are some 760,000 distinct CDR3 sequences, about 18% of which are singletons. These data were also reused for a study on T cells expressing NK-cell markers.

The sample comprised PBMCs. These receptors were collected from a woman between 18 and 30 years old in good health.

This chain uses TRBV5-1 with TRBJ2-7, with D possibly being TRBD2 (5 bases). The germline CDR1 and CDR2 sequences are SGHRS and YFSETQ. The V end was cut by 5 bases, the J end by 6 bases, with 15 bases between. This CDR3 is 13 amino acids long. The CDR3 sequence is CASRGDRTAEQYF. DNA for the CDR3: TGCGCCAGCAGGGGAGACCGGACGGCCGAGCAGTACTTC.

The table lists this clonotype with a few counts. This chain uses TRBV12-3 or TRBV12-4 with TRBJ2-1, with D hard to call. Deletions cut 5 bases from V and 8 bases from J, with 13 bases between. The CDR3 extends over 13 amino acids. CDR3 coding DNA: TGTGCCAGCAGTCCAACGTGGGCGGATGAGCAGTTCTTC. Amino acid sequence: CASSPTWADEQFF.

The rearrangement uses TRBV7-1 and TRBJ2-3, with a possible D match to TRBD2 (5 bases). TRBV7-1 is an ORF, and what it does is uncertain. V was cut by 3 bases and J by 6 bases, with 10 bases left in between. CDR3 length equals 13 residues. The CDR3 sequence is CASSSARGDTQYF. CDR3 nucleotides: TGTGCCAGCAGCTCCGCAAGAGGGGATACGCAGTATTTT.

The V and J genes are TRBV10-2 and TRBJ1-2; 7 bases are a match to TRBD1. Germline V gene sequence: CDR1 WSHSY, CDR2 SAAADI. The CDR3 contains 11 residues. The J segment lost 3 bases and the V segment lost 8 bases, leaving 0 bases of the junction unmatched. CDR3 loop: CASGQDYGYTF. CDR3 DNA: TGCGCCAGCGGACAGGACTATGGCTACACCTTC.

The chain joins TRBV20-1 to TRBJ1-1; D not certain. CDR1 is DFQATT and CDR2 is SNEGSKA in the germline V gene (reference sequence). This CDR3 comprises 14 residues. V gave up 0 bases and J gave up 4 bases, with 12 bases separating them. CDR3 sequence reads: CSARDLAMSTEAFF. The DNA for the CDR3 is TGCAGTGCTAGAGATCTTGCCATGAGCACTGAAGCTTTCTTT.

The rearrangement uses TRBV3-1 and TRBJ2-2; D gene unclear. The V gene lost 0 bases and the J gene lost 6 bases, with 14 bases spanning the gap. Germline loops: CDR1 LGHDT, CDR2 YNNKEL (reference sequence). This CDR3 is 16 amino acids long. The CDR3 here is CASSQDMAPSAGELFF. The CDR3 nucleotides are TGTGCCAGCAGCCAAGACATGGCGCCTTCGGCCGGGGAGCTGTTTTTT.

The V and J genes are TRBV20-1 and TRBJ2-2; 7 bases map to TRBD2. Germline CDR1 DFQATT, CDR2 SNEGSKA (reference sequence). The CDR3 length is 15 residues. Trimming cost V 3 bases and J 8 bases; bases outside gene matches: 12. CDR3 loop: CSASRTSARTGELFF. In DNA form, the CDR3 reads TGCAGTGCTAGCCGGACTAGTGCCAGGACTGGGGAGCTGTTTTTT.

This clonotype was counted a few times. The V gene is TRBV5-1, the J gene TRBJ2-5; no reliable D call. V dropped 7 bases and J dropped 5 bases, with 15 bases sitting between them. This CDR3 spans 13 amino acids. Germline V lookup: CDR1 SGHRS, CDR2 YFSETQ. Here the CDR3 DNA reads TGCGCCAGCTCAGCCAATAGCATGGAGACCCAGTACTTC. Residues: CASSANSMETQYF.

A few counts support this clonotype. This sequence joins TRBV7-2 and TRBJ2-7; possibly TRBD1 or TRBD2 for D (5 bases each). V shed 2 bases and J shed 12 bases, with 20 bases lying between them. Per germline, CDR1 SGHTA and CDR2 FQGNSA. The CDR3 has 14 amino acids. The CDR3 protein is CASSLSRDLQRVYF. CDR3 bases: TGTGCCAGCAGCTTATCACGGGACCTTCAGAGGGTGTACTTC.

V gene TRBV5-7 combines with J gene TRBJ2-1; D not certain. TRBV5-7 is sorted into the ORF group, with uncertain function. V dropped 6 bases and J dropped 0 bases, with 19 bases sitting between them. This CDR3 has 17 residues. The CDR3 nucleotides are TGTGCCAGCAACGGCGGCGGTAGATTTTGCTCCTACAATGAGCAGTTCTTC. It specifies CASNGGGRFCSYNEQFF.

This clonotype was observed a handful of times. The gene calls are TRBV29-1 and TRBJ2-5; no clear D gene. Germline V gene lookup returns CDR1 SQVTM and CDR2 ANQGSEA. The CDR3 has 12 residues. Trimming cost V 1 base and J 5 bases, with 8 bases left between them. Written as DNA, the CDR3 is TGCAGCGTTGAAGGGCAGACGGAGACCCAGTACTTC. As protein: CSVEGQTETQYF.

V is TRBV29-1 and J is TRBJ2-1; unclear D gene. The CDR3 is made up of 12 amino acids. The germline gives CDR1 SQVTM, CDR2 ANQGSEA. V lost 5 bases, J lost 7 bases, and 12 bases lay in between. CDR3 region: CSVLSYKNEQFF. The CDR3 nucleotides are TGCAGCGTTCTAAGCTATAAGAATGAGCAGTTCTTC.

This clonotype has just a few counts. The J gene is TRBJ2-3, the V gene TRBV12-5; the D call may be TRBD1 or TRBD2 (5 bases each). CDR1 LGHNT and CDR2 FRNRAP come from the germline V gene. V was cut by 6 bases and J by 5 bases, with 18 bases left in between. This CDR3 comprises 15 residues. The CDR3 here is CASGPRGSGKDTQYF. The CDR3 bases are TGTGCTAGTGGACCGAGGGGAAGCGGTAAAGATACGCAGTATTTT.

The CDR3 spells CASSTGTSGERTQYF. CDR3 coding DNA: TGTGCCAGCTCGACCGGGACTAGCGGGGAGCGGACGCAGTATTTT. This rearrangement joins TRBV3-1 to TRBJ2-3; 13 nucleotides line up with TRBD2. Germline CDR1 LGHDT, CDR2 YNNKEL (reference sequence). The CDR3 length is 15 residues. Unmatched junction bases numbered 11, after V lost 8 bases and J lost 9 bases.